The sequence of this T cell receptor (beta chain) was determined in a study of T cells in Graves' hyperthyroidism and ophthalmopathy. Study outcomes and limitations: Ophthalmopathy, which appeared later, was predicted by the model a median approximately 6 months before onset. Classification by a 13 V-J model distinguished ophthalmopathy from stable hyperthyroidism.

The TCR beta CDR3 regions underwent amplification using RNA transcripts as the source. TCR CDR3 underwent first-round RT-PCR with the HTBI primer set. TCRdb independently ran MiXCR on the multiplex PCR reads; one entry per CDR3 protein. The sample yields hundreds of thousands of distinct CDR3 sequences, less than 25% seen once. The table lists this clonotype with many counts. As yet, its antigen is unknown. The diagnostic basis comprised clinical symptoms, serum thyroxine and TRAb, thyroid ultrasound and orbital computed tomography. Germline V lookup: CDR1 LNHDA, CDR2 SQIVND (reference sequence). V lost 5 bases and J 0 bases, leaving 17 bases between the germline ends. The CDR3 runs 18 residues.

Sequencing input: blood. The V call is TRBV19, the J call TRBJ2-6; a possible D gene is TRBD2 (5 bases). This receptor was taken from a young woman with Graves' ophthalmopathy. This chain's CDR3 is CASSLNEGSSSGANVLTF. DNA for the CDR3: TGTGCCAGTAGTCTCAATGAGGGCTCGAGCTCTGGGGCCAACGTCCTGACTTTC.